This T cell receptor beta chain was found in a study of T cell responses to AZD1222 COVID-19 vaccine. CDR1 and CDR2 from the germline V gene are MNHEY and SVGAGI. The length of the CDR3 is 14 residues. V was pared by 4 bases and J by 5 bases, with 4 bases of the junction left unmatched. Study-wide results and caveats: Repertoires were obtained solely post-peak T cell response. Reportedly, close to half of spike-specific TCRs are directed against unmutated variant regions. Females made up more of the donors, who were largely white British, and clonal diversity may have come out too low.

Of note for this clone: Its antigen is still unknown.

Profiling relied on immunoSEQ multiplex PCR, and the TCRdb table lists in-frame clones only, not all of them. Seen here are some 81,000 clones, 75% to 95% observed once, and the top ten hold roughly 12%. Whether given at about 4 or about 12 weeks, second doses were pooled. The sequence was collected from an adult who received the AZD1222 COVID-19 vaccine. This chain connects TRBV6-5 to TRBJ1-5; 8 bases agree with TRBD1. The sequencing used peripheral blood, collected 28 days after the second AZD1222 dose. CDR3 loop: CASSLDRVHQPQHF. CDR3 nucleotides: TGTGCCAGCAGTTTGGACAGGGTGCATCAGCCCCAGCATTTT.